This TCR beta chain was identified during a study of tumor and adjacent non-tumor tissue in lung cancer. This sample's RNA came from whole unsorted tissue. TCRbeta libraries were built with three rounds of nested PCR, modified from ARM-PCR. TCRdb redid the calling of the multiplex PCR reads with MiXCR, one entry per CDR3 protein. Of fewer than 85,000 distinct CDR3 sequences listed, 60% to 80% are singletons. This CDR3 spans 12 amino acids. Germline V CDR1 and CDR2: SGHNT, YENEEA. On this clonotype itself: One end of the junction fails to match germline, which may point to a read error.

The sequence was collected from a woman between 50 and 59 years old with non-small cell lung cancer. Sequenced: lung tumor tissue. This sequence joins TRBV11-3 and TRBJ1-2; D remains ambiguous. CDR3 protein: CATKKGCYAYAF. In DNA, the CDR3 is TGTGCCACCAAGAAGGGTTGCTATGCCTACGCCTTC.